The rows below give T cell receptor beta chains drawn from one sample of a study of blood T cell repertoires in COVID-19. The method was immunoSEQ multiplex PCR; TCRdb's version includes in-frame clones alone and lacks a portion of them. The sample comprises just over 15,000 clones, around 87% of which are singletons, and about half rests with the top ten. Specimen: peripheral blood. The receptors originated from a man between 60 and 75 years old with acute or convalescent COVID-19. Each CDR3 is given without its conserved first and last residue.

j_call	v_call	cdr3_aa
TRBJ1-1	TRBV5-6	ASSFDSEAF
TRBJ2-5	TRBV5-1	ASSPGWFQETQY
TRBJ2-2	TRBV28	ASMIWGQGRKNTGELF
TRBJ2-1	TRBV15	ATSRTGSYNEQF
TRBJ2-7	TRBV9	ASSVWTRVCYEQY
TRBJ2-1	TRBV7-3	ASSPNGVRGTYNEQF
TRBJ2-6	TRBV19	ASSPREGRYRGANVLT
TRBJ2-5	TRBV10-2	ASRPSGGETQY
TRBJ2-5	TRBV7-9	ASRFMGTGEETQY
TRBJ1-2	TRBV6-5	ASSYDRNYGYT
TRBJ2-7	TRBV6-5	ASSWTERGSYEQY
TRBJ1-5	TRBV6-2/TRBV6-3	ASSYDPGTGDQPQH
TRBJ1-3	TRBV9	ASSAPLIGNSGNTIY
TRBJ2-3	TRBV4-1	ASSQDRGRGGPDTQY
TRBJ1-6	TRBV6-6	ASSRGQGSPLH
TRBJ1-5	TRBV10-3	ATGRDNQPQH
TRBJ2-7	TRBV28	ASRPDRTAYEQY
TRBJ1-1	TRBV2	ASSYQSARNTEAF
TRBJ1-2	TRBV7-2	ASSLASASVYGYT
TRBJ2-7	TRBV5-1	ASSLDSGTAAYEQY
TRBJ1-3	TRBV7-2	ASSSGQTSRNTIY
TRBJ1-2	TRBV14	ASSQNVYGYT
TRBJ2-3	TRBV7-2	ASSLQGKTDTQY
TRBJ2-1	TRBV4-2	ASSQEATDYNEQF
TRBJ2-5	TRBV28	ASSSPDRQETQY
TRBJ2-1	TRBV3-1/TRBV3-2	ASSPNLAGGRNEQF
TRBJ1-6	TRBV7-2	ASSLQWGNSPLH
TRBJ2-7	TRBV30	AWRGRQGTYEQY
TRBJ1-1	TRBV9	ASSVGLMNTEAF
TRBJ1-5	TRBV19	ATAIGTHSNQPQH
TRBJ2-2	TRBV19	ATKRGPANTGELF